Listed below are T cell receptor beta chains from one sample, sequenced in a study of blood T cells in healthy people across ages. MiXCR was run by TCRdb on the 5' RACE reads, yielding one entry per CDR3 protein. The data show 550,000 to 600,000 distinct CDR3 sequences, approximately 30% seen once. Sequencing was performed on blood. The receptors were gathered from an older woman in good health. Each CDR3 is given without its conserved first and last residue. A D gene is named only where the DNA matches it firmly. Clone size is shown for a subset of rows, as once, few, many or a class of expanded clone.

J gene,V gene,CDR3 length,clone size,D gene,CDR3 protein
TRBJ1-4,TRBV7-2,12,few,TRBD1,ASSPRGPNEKLF
TRBJ1-2,TRBV4-1,14,few,NA,ASSQDYYAATYGYT
TRBJ2-4,TRBV6-1,15,NA,NA,ASSEFDSDLAKNIQY
TRBJ2-4,TRBV29-1,12,many,TRBD1,SAQPDRAKNIQY
TRBJ2-2,TRBV7-2,11,NA,NA,ATRYASTGELF
TRBJ1-2,TRBV29-1,13,few,TRBD1,SALRGVQGAYGYT
TRBJ2-3,TRBV7-2,12,few,NA,ASSLAFLADTQY
TRBJ2-2,TRBV29-1,15,once,NA,SVGGAGHRINTGELF
TRBJ1-4,TRBV5-1,13,NA,NA,ASRSDGSTNEKLF
TRBJ2-7,TRBV7-3,13,many,NA,ASSLGTASSYEQY
TRBJ2-3,TRBV9,12,few,TRBD2,ASSVAGGPDTQY
TRBJ2-5,TRBV7-2,9,NA,NA,ASRRDETQY
TRBJ2-7,TRBV20-1,14,NA,TRBD1,SASAPWTGGRSEQY
TRBJ2-5,TRBV20-1,12,NA,TRBD2,SAHGLALLETQY
NA,TRBV29-1,10,few,NA,SARLGNYEQY
TRBJ2-7,TRBV7-2,13,few,NA,ASSQKIRGSYEQY
TRBJ1-1,TRBV5-4,13,NA,NA,ASSVPRGANTEAF
TRBJ2-1,TRBV7-2,12,few,NA,ASSLALEGDEQF
TRBJ2-1,TRBV6-5,15,NA,TRBD2,ASSYHPSGGAYNEQF
TRBJ2-7,TRBV6-2/TRBV6-3,13,NA,NA,ASSYSTGMFWEQY
TRBJ1-2,TRBV20-1,12,few,NA,SARDTGRSYGYT
TRBJ2-6,TRBV9,17,NA,NA,ASSIPLGTGSSGANVLT
TRBJ2-7,TRBV12-5,13,NA,TRBD2,ASGSPIGGFHEQY
TRBJ2-3,TRBV5-1,13,NA,NA,ASSRQSSSTDTQY
TRBJ1-6,TRBV15,14,NA,NA,ATSRALGQGYSPLH
TRBJ2-5,TRBV7-9,12,NA,NA,ASSPRPTGETQY
TRBJ1-2,TRBV7-2,14,NA,NA,ASSPPGGMIPGGYT
TRBJ1-2,TRBV20-1,13,many,TRBD1,SARDPQGAGYGYT
TRBJ2-7,TRBV11-3,10,NA,NA,ASSLGPGAQY
TRBJ2-7,TRBV12-3/TRBV12-4,11,few,NA,ASSPDSTYEQC
NA,TRBV6-2/TRBV6-3,9,NA,NA,ASSTKREQY
NA,TRBV10-3,12,few,TRBD1,AISRQGLSYEQY
TRBJ2-7,TRBV3-1,12,NA,NA,ASSQDPRSYEQY
TRBJ2-7,TRBV9,12,few,NA,ASSAGIGPYEQY
TRBJ2-3,TRBV7-8,15,NA,TRBD1,ASSLGWGQGSTDTQY
TRBJ2-7,TRBV9,10,few,NA,ASSVVEGEQY
TRBJ2-3,TRBV11-1,13,NA,TRBD2,ASSSGLAGRGTQY
TRBJ1-2,TRBV4-2,12,NA,NA,ASSPDVTSHGYT
TRBJ2-5,TRBV29-1,10,NA,TRBD1,SVRTGDFKQY
TRBJ2-1,TRBV12-3/TRBV12-4,11,NA,TRBD1,ASSFGTGGSLP
TRBJ2-1,TRBV12-5,14,few,NA,ASGYRSAGSYNEQF
TRBJ2-3,TRBV7-8,16,few,TRBD2,ASSLRLAGGQGADTQY
TRBJ2-5,TRBV7-9,13,NA,NA,ASSLEAGARLTQY
TRBJ1-2,TRBV7-2,10,NA,NA,ASNNRFDGYT
TRBJ2-3,TRBV20-1,9,NA,NA,SGNRGDTQY
TRBJ1-4,TRBV5-1,12,few,NA,ASSRKEPGEKLF
TRBJ1-1,TRBV12-3/TRBV12-4,13,NA,TRBD1,ASSLPRGLGTEAF
TRBJ1-4,TRBV2,12,NA,NA,ASSPLQANEKLF
TRBJ2-1,TRBV7-3,14,NA,TRBD2,ASSSGPGLSYNEQF
TRBJ2-1,TRBV20-1,13,NA,TRBD2,SGSSLRGGLREQF